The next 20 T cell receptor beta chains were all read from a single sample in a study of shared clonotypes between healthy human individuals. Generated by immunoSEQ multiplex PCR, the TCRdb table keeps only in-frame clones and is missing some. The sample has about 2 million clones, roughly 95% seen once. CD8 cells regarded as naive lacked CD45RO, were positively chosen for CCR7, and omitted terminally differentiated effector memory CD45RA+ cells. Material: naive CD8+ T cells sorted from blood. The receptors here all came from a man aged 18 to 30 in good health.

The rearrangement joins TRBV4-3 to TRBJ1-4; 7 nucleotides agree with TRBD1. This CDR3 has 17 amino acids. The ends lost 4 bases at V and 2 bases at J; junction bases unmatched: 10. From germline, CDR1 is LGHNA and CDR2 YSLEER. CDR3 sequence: CASSLGQAEGTNEKLFF. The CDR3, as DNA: TGCGCCAGCAGCCTAGGACAGGCTGAGGGCACTAATGAAAAACTGTTTTTT.

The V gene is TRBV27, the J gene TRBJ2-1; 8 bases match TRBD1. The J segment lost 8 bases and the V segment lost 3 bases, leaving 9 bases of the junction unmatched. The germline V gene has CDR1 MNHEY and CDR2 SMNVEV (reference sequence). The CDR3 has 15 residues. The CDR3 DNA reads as TGTGCCAGCAGTTTCTCTCCCCCGGACAGGGATGAGCAGTTCTTC. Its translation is CASSFSPPDRDEQFF.

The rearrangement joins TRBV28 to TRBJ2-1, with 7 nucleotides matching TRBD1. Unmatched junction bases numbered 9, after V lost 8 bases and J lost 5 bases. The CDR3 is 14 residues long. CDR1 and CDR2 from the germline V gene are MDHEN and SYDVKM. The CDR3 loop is CASLGTVNNNEQFF. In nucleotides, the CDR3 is TGTGCCAGCCTCGGGACAGTTAATAACAATGAGCAGTTCTTC.

CDR3 in amino acids: CASSEPGQGHKGPLHF. As DNA, the CDR3 is TGTGCCAGCAGCGAACCGGGACAGGGTCATAAAGGACCCCTCCACTTT. This sequence joins TRBV9 and TRBJ1-6; TRBD1 aligns across 9 bases. The V segment lost 3 bases and the J segment 12 bases; nucleotides outside the gene matches: 13. The CDR3 consists of 16 residues. The germline V gene has CDR1 SGDLS and CDR2 YYNGEE.

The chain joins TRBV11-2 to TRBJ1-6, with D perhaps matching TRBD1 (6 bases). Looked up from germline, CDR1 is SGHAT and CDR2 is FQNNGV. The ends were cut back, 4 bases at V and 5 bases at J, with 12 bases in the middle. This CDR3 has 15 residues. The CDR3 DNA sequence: TGTGCCAGCAGCTGGAGGGACATACATAATTCACCCCTCCACTTT. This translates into CASSWRDIHNSPLHF.

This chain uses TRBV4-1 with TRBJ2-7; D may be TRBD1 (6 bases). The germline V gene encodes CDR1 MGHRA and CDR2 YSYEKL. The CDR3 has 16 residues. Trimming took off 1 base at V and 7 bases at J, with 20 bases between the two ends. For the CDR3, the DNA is TGCGCCAGCAGCCAAGGAAGTTTCGACAGGACGGAAGAGCAGTACTTC. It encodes CASSQGSFDRTEEQYF.

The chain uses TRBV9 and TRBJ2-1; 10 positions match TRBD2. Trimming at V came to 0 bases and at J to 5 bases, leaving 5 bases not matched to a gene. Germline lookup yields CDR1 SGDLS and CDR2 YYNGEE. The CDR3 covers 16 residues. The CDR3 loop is CASSVGWLAGDNEQFF. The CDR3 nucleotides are TGTGCCAGCAGCGTAGGTTGGCTAGCGGGAGACAATGAGCAGTTCTTC.

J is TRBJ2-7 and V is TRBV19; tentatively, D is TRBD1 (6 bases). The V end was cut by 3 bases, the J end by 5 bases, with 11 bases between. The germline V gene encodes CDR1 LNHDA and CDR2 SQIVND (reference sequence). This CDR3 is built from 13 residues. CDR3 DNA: TGTGCCAGTAGTATTCGGACAGTTGACGAGCAGTACTTC. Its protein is CASSIRTVDEQYF.

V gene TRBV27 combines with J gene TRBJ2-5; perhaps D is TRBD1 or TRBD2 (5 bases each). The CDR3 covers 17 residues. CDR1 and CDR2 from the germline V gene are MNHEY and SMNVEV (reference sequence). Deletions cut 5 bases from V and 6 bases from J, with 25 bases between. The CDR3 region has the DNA TGTGCCAGCAGTCCCTCCCTCCCCGGGGCCAGGAGGCAGACCCAGTACTTC. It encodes CASSPSLPGARRQTQYF.

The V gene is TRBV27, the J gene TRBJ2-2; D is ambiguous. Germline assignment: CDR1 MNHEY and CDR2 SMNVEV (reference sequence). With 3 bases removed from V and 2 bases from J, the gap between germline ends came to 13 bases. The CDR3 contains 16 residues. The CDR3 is CASSFVGSSNTGELFF. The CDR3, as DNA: TGTGCCAGCAGTTTCGTTGGGTCTTCCAACACCGGGGAGCTGTTTTTT.

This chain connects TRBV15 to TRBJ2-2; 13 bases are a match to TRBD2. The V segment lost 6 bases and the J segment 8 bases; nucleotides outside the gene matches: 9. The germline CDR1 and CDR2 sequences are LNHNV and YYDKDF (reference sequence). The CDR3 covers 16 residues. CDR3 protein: CATRRTSGSGRGELFF. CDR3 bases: TGTGCCACCAGAAGGACTAGCGGGAGTGGTAGAGGGGAGCTGTTTTTT.

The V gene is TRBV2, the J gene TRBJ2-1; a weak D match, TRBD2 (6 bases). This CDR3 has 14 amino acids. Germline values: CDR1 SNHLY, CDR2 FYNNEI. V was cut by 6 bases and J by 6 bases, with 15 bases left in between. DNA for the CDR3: TGTGCCAGCAGCTCCCGGGGACTCGGCAATGAGCAGTTCTTC. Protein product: CASSSRGLGNEQFF.

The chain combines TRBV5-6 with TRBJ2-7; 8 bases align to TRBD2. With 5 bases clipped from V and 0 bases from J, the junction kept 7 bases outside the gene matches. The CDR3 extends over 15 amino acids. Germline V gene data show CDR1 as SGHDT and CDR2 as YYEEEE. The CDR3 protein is CASSSISGNSYEQYF. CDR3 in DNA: TGTGCCAGCAGTTCTATTAGCGGGAACTCCTACGAGCAGTACTTC.

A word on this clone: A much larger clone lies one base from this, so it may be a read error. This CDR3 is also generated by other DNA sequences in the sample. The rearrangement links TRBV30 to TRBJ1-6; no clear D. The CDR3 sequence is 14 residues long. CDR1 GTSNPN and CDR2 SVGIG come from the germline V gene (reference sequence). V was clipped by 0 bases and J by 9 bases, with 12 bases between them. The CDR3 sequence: CAWSVWTESSPLHF. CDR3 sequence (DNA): TGTGCCTGGAGTGTTTGGACGGAGAGTTCACCCCTCCACTTT.

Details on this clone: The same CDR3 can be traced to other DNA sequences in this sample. CDR3 in DNA: TGTGCCTGGAGTGTACTGGGTGGGGAGCTGTTTTTT. This sequence encodes CAWSVLGGELFF. V and J are TRBV30 and TRBJ2-2; no definite D call. Trimming took 0 bases from V and 8 from J, leaving 7 bases between them. The CDR3 is 12 residues long. Germline CDR1 GTSNPN, CDR2 SVGIG (reference sequence).

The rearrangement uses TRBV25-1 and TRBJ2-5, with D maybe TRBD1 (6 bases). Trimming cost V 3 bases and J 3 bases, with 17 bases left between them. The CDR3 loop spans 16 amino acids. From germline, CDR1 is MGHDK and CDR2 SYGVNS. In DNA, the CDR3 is TGTGCCAGCAGTGATCTCTCCGGGACACCAAAAGAGACCCAGTACTTC. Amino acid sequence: CASSDLSGTPKETQYF.

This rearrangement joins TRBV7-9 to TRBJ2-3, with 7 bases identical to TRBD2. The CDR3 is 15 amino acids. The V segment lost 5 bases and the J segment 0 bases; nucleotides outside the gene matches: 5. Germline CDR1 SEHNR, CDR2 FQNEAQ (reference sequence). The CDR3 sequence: CASSASGSSTDTQYF. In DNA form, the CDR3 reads TGTGCCAGCAGCGCTAGCGGATCTAGCACAGATACGCAGTATTTT.

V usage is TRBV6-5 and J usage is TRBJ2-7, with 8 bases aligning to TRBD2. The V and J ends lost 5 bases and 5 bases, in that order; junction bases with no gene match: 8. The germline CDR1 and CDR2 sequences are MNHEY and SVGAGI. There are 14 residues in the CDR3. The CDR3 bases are TGTGCCAGCAGTCCGGGACTAGTTCTCCACGAGCAGTACTTC. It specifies CASSPGLVLHEQYF.

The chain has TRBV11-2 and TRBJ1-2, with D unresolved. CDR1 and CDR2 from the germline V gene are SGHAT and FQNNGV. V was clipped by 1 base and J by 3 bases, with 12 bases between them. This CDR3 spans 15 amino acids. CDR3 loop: CASSLGTGSDYGYTF. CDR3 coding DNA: TGTGCCAGCAGCTTAGGTACTGGGAGTGACTATGGCTACACCTTC.

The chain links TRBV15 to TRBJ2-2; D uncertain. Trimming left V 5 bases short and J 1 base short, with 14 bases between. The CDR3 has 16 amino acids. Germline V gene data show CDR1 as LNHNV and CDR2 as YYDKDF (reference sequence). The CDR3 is CATSPALELNTGELFF. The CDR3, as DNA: TGTGCCACCAGCCCCGCCCTGGAATTGAACACCGGGGAGCTGTTTTTT.